This T cell receptor (beta chain) was recovered during a study of T cells in Graves' hyperthyroidism and ophthalmopathy (dated by TCRdb to about 2019). Background for the entire study: Peripheral blood samples were taken at the time of initial diagnosis, prior to any treatment. In roughly six Graves' hyperthyroidism patients, the study also compared T-cell repertoires from thyroid tissue with T-cell repertoires from blood. Prospective prediction of ophthalmopathy was tested in an independent validation cohort of 18 to 20 hyperthyroidism patients and 15 to 17 patients who later progressed to ophthalmopathy. The paper describes TCR Vbeta CDR3 sequencing of around 130 peripheral blood samples, made up of about 40 ophthalmopathy patients, approximately 73 hyperthyroidism patients and about 17 progressor patients. Following sampling, methimazole starting at 30 mg daily was given to hyperthyroidism patients, and high-dose intravenous methylprednisolone was given to ophthalmopathy patients. The roughly 100 discovery patients were randomly divided into training and test sets at a 7:3 ratio. To identify distinguishing TCR V-J signatures, a discovery cohort of 95 to 100 patients was used, comprising 43 with Graves' ophthalmopathy and under 60 with stable Graves' hyperthyroidism.

The germline V gene encodes CDR1 MNHNS and CDR2 SASEGT. Taken from cysteine to phenylalanine, the CDR3 has 13 residues. Just CDR3 DNA is preserved here, 39 bases in frame from base 1. Trimming takes 8 bases off V and 5 bases off J; junction bases not matched to a gene: 6. What the work shows at the level of the full study, not this receptor alone: Ophthalmopathy was separated from stable hyperthyroidism by a 13 V-J signature model, with around 90% sensitivity and just over 81% specificity obtained in cross-validation and 80%/75% obtained in testing. No statistical method was used to set the sample size in advance, and investigators knew the group allocation. During validation, the model predicted progression to ophthalmopathy a median of roughly six months ahead of onset, with around 71% sensitivity and roughly 75% specificity. Blood samples also contained most of the expanded thyroid clonotypes (frequency above 0.001), which suggests that blood repertoires may reflect thyroid immune responses.

Hyperthyroidism patients were aged 18 to 65 years and newly diagnosed, with disease duration of less than 2 months. Any patient with an uncontrolled infection, another autoimmune disease, pregnancy or lactation was excluded. Diagnoses were based on clinical symptoms, serum thyroxine and TRAb, thyroid ultrasound and orbital computed tomography. Blood from progressor patients was collected at the time of first diagnosis with hyperthyroidism, before any ophthalmopathy symptoms had appeared. PBMCs were isolated from more than 8 ml of fresh peripheral blood by Ficoll-Paque density gradient centrifugation. Progressor patients were defined as those initially diagnosed with Graves' hyperthyroidism in whom ophthalmopathy developed during follow-up. Trizol reagent was used to extract total RNA, and RNA quality was then checked on an Agilent 2100 Bioanalyzer. About this clonotype: The antigen it binds to is not known. No much larger clone is present one base from it, and per-base qualities are unavailable.

Amplification of TCR beta CDR3 regions was carried out from RNA transcripts. For the first round of RT-PCR on the TCR CDR3, the HTBI primer set was used together with the Qiagen OneStep RT-PCR kit. Libraries were constructed in a second round of multiplex PCR, after which size selection and purification were carried out. The libraries were sequenced on an Illumina HiSeq2000 using paired-end 100 bp reads. The authors' pipeline ran thus. SOAPnuke was used to process the raw data, throwing out any read that contained adapters or uncalled bases, had a mean Phred below 15, or lacked an exact constant-primer or identifier match. COPE v1.2.5 was used to merge high-quality paired reads, and clonotypes were defined as unique nucleotide sequences. MiTCR v1.1 was used to align clonotypes to the IMGT TRBV, TRBD and TRBJ reference segments. The analysis was restricted to V-J combinations with a frequency above 0.0001, which together covered 98% to 99.2% of the repertoires. The TCS score was defined as F50 (clonal expansion) divided by E x V (chaos), with BLOSUM62-based TCRdist calculated between CDR3 peptides within each V-J. Welch's t-statistics and random forest reduced 500 to 650 V-J features to roughly 13, which were used in a naive Bayes classifier (R e1071). TCRdb reworked the public reads: Q25 trimming with fastp, MiXCR clone assembly, productive beta chains retained. Entries that share a CDR3 protein sequence are merged under the most common genes and DNA. It is TCRdb's table, rather than the study itself, that gives the V and J calls and clone size. In this sample the table shows some 250,000 distinct CDR3 sequences, 13% to 15% of which occur a single time. More than 10% of the sample lies in the top ten.

The chain uses TRBV6-1 and TRBJ2-1, and TRBD2 matches 7 of the central bases. The receptor was derived from a woman between 40 and 50 years old with Graves' hyperthyroidism that later progressed to Graves' ophthalmopathy. Input material: blood. The nucleotide sequence reads as follows: TGTGCCAGCCGGACGGGAGGCCACAATGAGCAGTTCTTC. Its amino acids are CASRTGGHNEQFF.